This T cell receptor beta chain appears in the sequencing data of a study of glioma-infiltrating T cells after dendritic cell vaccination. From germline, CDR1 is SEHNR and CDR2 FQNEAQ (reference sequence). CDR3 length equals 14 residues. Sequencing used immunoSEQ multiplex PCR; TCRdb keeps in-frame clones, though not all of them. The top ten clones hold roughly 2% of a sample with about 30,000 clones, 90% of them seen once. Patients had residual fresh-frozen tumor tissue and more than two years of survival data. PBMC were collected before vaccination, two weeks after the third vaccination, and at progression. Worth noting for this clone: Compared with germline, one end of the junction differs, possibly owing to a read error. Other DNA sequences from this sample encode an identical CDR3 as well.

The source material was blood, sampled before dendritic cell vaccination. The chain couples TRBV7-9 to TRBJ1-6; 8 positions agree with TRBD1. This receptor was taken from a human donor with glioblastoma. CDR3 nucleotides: TGTGCCAGCAGGCCCCGGGACAGGAATTCGCCCCTCCACTTT. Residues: CASRPRDRNSPLHF.